This TCR beta chain was sequenced in a study of T cell repertoires in cytomegalovirus infection. This clonotype was counted many times. The antigen is undetermined. Study results and limitations: Based on cumulative public TCR beta family frequency, carriers of CMV plus the relevant HLA were identified.

TCRdb ran MiXCR on the reads and lists one entry per CDR3 protein. The table records 250,000 to 300,000 distinct CDR3 sequences, over 20% of them present only once. The CDR3 is 14 residues long. V shed 8 bases and J 9 bases; nucleotides not matched to a gene: 9. V and J are TRBV12-3 or TRBV12-4 and TRBJ2-1; 11 nucleotides align to TRBD2. The specimen was PBMCs. This TCR was recovered from a human donor in good health (CMV status not recorded). Some clones in this sample may be carry-over from other donors' samples. The CDR3 DNA is TGTGCCAGCCGTAGACTAGCGGGACTGGTTGAGCAGTTCTTC. It yields the protein CASRRLAGLVEQFF.